This T cell receptor beta chain was profiled in a study of regulatory T cells in long-lasting Graves disease. Study-level points and caveats: Patients with persistent disease showed a bias toward TRBV28, TRBJ1-2 and TRBJ2-5.

The time point was: newly diagnosed GD, antithyroid drugs for less than 3 months. With RNA extracted from PBMCs as input, the TCR library was made. J lost 3 bases, V lost 5 bases, and 5 bases had no gene match. CDR1 and CDR2 (germline): MDHEN, SYDVKM. This CDR3 has 15 amino acids. Through Arm-PCR of CDR3 regions and iRepertoire HTBI primers, TCR beta libraries were built. Via MiXCR, TCRdb re-called the multiplex PCR reads, giving one row per CDR3 protein. In the table there are fewer than 650,000 distinct CDR3 sequences, less than 20% of which are singletons. This clonotype came up many times. Its matching antigen is unknown. This sample was shared with a second study, whose subject was T cells in Graves' hyperthyroidism and ophthalmopathy. That source adds: When ophthalmopathy did not progress within 18 months, Graves' hyperthyroidism was considered stable. Patients with ophthalmopathy were separated from those with stable hyperthyroidism by a 13 V-J model.

This receptor was obtained from a woman aged 30 to 39 with Graves disease. The rearrangement uses TRBV28 and TRBJ2-5; 11 positions match TRBD2. The material sequenced was peripheral blood mononuclear cells (PBMCs), taken at new diagnosis, from a patient treated with antithyroid drugs. The CDR3 DNA is TGTGCCAGCAGTCCTTCGGGACTAGCGGAAGAGACCCAGTACTTC. Protein product: CASSPSGLAEETQYF.